This TCR beta chain was recovered during a study of OX40 agonist ivuxolimab in advanced cancers. The study, taken as a whole, reports: In the expanded peripheral T cells, antigen specificity was never determined. Expanded clones were, on average, more numerous among CD8+ T cells than CD4+.

V was pared by 0 bases and J by 4 bases, with 7 bases of the junction left unmatched. Per the germline V gene, CDR1 is SGDLS and CDR2 is YYNGEE. The CDR3 has 15 amino acids. Excluded were patients having autoimmune disease history or systemic immunosuppression. Clones were sequenced by immunoSEQ multiplex PCR, and TCRdb holds only the in-frame ones, with some missing. The data show about 28,000 clones, 70% to 85% seen once. With regard to this clone: Its antigen is unknown.

V usage is TRBV9 and J usage is TRBJ2-7, with 7 bases aligning to TRBD2. Sequencing was performed on CD4+ or CD8+ T cells sorted from blood, taken in a trial of the OX40 agonist ivuxolimab. The TCR sequence derives from an adult with an advanced solid tumor such as melanoma, head and neck, liver or kidney cancer. In DNA, the CDR3 is TGTGCCAGCAGCGTAGTGGCGGGAGATTTTTACGAGCAGTACTTC. Its protein product is CASSVVAGDFYEQYF.